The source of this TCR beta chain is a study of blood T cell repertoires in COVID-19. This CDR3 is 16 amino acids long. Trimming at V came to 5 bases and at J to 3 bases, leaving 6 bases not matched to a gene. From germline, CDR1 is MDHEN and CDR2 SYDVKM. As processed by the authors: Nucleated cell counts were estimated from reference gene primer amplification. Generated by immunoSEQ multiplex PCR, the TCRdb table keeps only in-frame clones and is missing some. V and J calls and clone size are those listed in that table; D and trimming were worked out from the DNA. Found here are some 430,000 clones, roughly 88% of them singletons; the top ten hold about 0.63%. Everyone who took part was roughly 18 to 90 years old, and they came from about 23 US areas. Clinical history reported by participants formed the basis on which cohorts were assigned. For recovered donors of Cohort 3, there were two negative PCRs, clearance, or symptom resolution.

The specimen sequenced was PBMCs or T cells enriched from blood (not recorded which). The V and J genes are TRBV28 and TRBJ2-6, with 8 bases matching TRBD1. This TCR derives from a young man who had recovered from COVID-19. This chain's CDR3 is CASSPAGGSGANVLTF. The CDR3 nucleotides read TGTGCCAGCAGTCCCGCAGGGGGCAGTGGGGCCAACGTCCTGACTTTC.